The sequence of this T cell receptor (beta chain) was determined in a study of OX40 agonist ivuxolimab in advanced cancers. Regarding the research as a whole: Ivuxolimab was an agonistic, fully human IgG2 monoclonal antibody directed against OX40 (CD134), a costimulatory receptor. Intravenous ivuxolimab was administered to patients every 2 weeks at six dose levels: 0.01, 0.1, 0.3, 1.5, 3 and 10 mg/kg. Of the approximately 50 dose-escalation patients, hepatocellular carcinoma was present in about 20, melanoma in approximately 15, renal cell carcinoma in 9 and head and neck cancer in 9. The dose-escalation cohort was approximately 83% male with a mean age of about 65 years, ranging from roughly 23 to 80. Prior anti-PD-1, anti-PD-L1 or anti-CTLA-4 therapy was permitted, and approximately 41% of dose-escalation patients had received checkpoint inhibitors. Partial responses were achieved by three dose-escalation patients, of whom one had hepatocellular carcinoma and two had cutaneous melanoma. Peripheral TCRbeta sequencing aimed to test whether ivuxolimab altered TCR sequence diversity and caused clonal T-cell expansion. The paper describes the monotherapy dose-escalation part (N ≈ 49 patients) of the phase I trial of ivuxolimab.

A word on this clone: Its antigen is still unknown. No base-level quality is on record; no much larger clone is a single base apart.

Patients with a history of autoimmune disease or receiving systemic immunosuppression were excluded from the trial. Peripheral blood for TCR sequencing was drawn from every dose cohort at baseline, at cycle 4 day 1 and at cycle 7 day 1. Samples came from an open-label, multicenter, first-in-human phase I dose-escalation trial of ivuxolimab. Adults with locally advanced or metastatic melanoma, renal cell, hepatocellular, or head and neck squamous cell carcinoma were enrolled in the trial. Before TCR sequencing, CD4+ T cells and CD8+ T cells from peripheral blood were sorted into separate populations. General study outcomes and caveats: Low levels of normalized T-cell clonal expansion were also seen in some patients who did not respond. After ivuxolimab, expanded clones were on average more numerous among CD8+ T cells than among CD4+ T cells. In the 0.1-3.0 mg/kg groups, partial responders were among the patients with the lowest normalized peripheral clonal expansion, particularly in CD8+ T cells. At doses of 0.1 to 3.0 mg/kg, clonal expansion of both CD4+ and CD8+ T cells in blood was seen between baseline and week 6. The antigen specificity of the clonally expanded peripheral T cells was not determined.

To sequence the TCRbeta CDR3 region, genomic DNA was isolated from the sorted cells. TCRbeta CDR3 regions were sequenced using the immunoSEQ Assay. TCRdb took over this immuneACCESS table, retaining in-frame rearrangements with V and J assigned. Such tables are incomplete; in checked studies, under half of the missing clones stem from an unresolved V gene, and the remainder is unexplained. Here the sample has tens of thousands of clones; 80% to 95% occur a single time. Roughly 13% of the sample comes from the top ten. Spanning cysteine to phenylalanine, the CDR3 consists of 13 amino acids. The retained sequence is limited to the CDR3, 39 bases, with the frame set at the first base. For CDR1 and CDR2, the germline V gene (reference sequence) lists MNHEY and SMNVEV. A distance of 7 bases separates the germline ends of V and J, which lose 2 bases and 2 bases respectively.

The clonotype originates from an adult with an advanced solid tumor such as melanoma, head and neck, liver or kidney cancer. The input for sequencing was CD4+ or CD8+ T cells sorted from blood, taken in a trial of the OX40 agonist ivuxolimab. The sequence joins TRBV27 to TRBJ2-7; the D gene is perhaps TRBD2, on 6 matching bases. The CDR3 reads as follows: CASSLGGTYEQYF. Read as DNA, the sequence is TGTGCCAGCAGTTTAGGCGGGACCTACGAGCAGTACTTC.